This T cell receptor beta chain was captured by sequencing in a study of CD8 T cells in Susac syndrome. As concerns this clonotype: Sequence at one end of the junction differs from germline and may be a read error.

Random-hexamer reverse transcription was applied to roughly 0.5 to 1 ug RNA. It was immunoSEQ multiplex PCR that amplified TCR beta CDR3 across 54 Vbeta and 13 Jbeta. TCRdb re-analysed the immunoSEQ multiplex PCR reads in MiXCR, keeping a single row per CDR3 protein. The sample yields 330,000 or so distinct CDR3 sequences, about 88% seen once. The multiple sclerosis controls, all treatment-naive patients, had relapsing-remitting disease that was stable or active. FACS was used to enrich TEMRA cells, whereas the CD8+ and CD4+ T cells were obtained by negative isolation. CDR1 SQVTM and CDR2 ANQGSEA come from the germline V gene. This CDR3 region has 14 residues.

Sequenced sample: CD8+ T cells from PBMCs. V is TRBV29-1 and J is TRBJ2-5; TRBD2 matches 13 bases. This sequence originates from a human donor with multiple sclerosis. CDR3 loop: CSVELAGGEETQYF. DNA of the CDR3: TGCAGTGTTGAACTAGCGGGAGGGGAAGAGACCCAGTACTTC. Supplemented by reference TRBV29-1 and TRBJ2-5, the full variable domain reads SAVISQKPSRDICQRGTSLTIQCQVDSQVTMMFWYRQQPGQSLTLIATANQGSEATYESGFVIDKFPISRPNLTFSTLTVSNMSPEDSSIYLCSVELAGGEETQYFGPGTRLLVL.